The following is a T cell receptor (beta chain) sequence with its context. The data stem from a study of blood T cell repertoires in COVID-19. CDR3 length equals 11 residues. V lost 5 bases, J lost 8 bases, and 9 bases lay in between. CDR1 and CDR2 (germline): SEHNR, FQNEAQ (reference sequence). Data came from immunoSEQ multiplex PCR; TCRdb stores just in-frame clones and leaves some out. This table has 160,000 or so clones, roughly 84% appearing once. The sample comprised peripheral blood. The source of this sequence is a man aged 35-49 years with acute or convalescent COVID-19. This chain joins TRBV7-9 and TRBJ1-2; D is undetermined. This chain's CDR3 is CASSPIEGYTF. CDR3 in DNA: TGTGCCAGCAGCCCAATAGAAGGCTACACCTTC.